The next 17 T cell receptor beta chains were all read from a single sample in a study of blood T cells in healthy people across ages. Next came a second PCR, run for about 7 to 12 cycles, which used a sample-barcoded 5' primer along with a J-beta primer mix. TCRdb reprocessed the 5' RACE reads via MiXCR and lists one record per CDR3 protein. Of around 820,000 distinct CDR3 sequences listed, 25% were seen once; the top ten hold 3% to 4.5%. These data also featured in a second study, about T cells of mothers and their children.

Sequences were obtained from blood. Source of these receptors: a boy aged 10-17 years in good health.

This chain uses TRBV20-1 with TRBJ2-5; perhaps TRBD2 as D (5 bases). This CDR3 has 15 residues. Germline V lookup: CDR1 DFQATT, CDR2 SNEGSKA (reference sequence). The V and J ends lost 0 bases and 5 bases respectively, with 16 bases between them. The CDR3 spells CSARDRVGGWETQYF. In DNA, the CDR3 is TGCAGTGCTAGAGATCGGGTCGGAGGTTGGGAGACCCAGTACTTC.

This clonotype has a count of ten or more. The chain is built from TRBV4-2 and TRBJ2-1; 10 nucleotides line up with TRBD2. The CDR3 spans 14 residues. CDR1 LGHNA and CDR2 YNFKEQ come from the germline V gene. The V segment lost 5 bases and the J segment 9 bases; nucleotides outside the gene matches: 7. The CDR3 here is CASSYGLAVGEQFF. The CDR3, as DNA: TGTGCCAGCAGCTATGGACTAGCGGTGGGTGAGCAGTTCTTC.

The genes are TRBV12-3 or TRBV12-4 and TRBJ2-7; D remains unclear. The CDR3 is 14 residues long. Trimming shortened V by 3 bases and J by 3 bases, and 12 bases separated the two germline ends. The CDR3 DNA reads TGTGCCAGCAGTTTCAGGCCAGTCCGCTACGAGCAGTACTTC. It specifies CASSFRPVRYEQYF.

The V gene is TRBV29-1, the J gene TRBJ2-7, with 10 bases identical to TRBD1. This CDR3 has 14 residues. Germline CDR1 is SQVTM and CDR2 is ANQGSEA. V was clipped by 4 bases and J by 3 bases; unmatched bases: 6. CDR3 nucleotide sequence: TGCAGCGTTGGCCTGACAGGGGGCCACTACGAGCAGTACTTC. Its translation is CSVGLTGGHYEQYF.

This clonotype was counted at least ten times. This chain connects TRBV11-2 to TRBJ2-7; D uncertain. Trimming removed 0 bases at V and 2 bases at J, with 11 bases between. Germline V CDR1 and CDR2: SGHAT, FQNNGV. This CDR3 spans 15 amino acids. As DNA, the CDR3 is TGTGCCAGCAGCTTAGAGGCGCAGGCGGCCTACGAGCAGTACTTC. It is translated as CASSLEAQAAYEQYF.

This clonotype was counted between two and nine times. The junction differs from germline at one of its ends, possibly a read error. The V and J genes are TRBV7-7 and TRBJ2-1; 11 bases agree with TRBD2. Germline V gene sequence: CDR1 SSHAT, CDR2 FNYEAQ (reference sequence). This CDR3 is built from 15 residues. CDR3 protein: CASSVSGGGYNEQFF. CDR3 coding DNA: TGTGCTAGCAGCGTTAGCGGGGGGGGATACAATGAGCAGTTCTTC.

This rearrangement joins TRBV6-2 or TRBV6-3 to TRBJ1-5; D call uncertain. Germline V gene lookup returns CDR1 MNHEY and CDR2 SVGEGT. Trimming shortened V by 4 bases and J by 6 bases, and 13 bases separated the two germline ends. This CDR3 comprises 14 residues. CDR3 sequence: CASSLEVAGQPQHF. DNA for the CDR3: TGTGCCAGCAGTTTGGAGGTGGCGGGTCAGCCCCAGCATTTT.

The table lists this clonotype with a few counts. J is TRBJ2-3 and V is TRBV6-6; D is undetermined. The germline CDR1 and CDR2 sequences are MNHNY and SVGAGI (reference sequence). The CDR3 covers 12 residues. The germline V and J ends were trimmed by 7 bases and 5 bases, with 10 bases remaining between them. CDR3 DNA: TGTGCCAGCAACTTCCCCGGAGATACGCAGTATTTT. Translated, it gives CASNFPGDTQYF.

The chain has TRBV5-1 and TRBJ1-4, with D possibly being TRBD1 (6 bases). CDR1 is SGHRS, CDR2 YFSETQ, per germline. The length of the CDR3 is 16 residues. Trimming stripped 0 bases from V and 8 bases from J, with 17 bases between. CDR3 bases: TGCGCCAGCAGCTTGGGGGGAGCAGGGGAAGGAGAAAAACTGTTTTTT. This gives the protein CASSLGGAGEGEKLFF.

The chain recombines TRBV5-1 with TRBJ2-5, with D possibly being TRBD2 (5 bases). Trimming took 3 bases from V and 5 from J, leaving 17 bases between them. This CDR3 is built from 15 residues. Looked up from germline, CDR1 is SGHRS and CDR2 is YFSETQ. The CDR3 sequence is CASSSTGGSSETQYF. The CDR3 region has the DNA TGCGCCAGCAGCTCAACCGGTGGGAGCAGCGAGACCCAGTACTTC.

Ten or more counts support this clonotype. The CDR3 nucleotides read TGTGCCACCAGCCCAAGGGGGTTCGGGGTCGCTCAGTACTTC. Encoded protein: CATSPRGFGVAQYF. V is TRBV15 and J is TRBJ2-7, with D perhaps TRBD1 (6 bases). The V and J ends lost 5 bases and 10 bases respectively, with 21 bases between them. The CDR3 loop spans 14 amino acids. Germline-derived CDR1 and CDR2 are LNHNV and YYDKDF (reference sequence). Supplemented by reference TRBV15 and TRBJ2-7, the full variable domain reads DAMVIQNPRYQVTQFGKPVTLSCSQTLNHNVMYWYQQKSSQAPKLLFHYYDKDFNNEADTPDNFQSRRPNTSFCFLDIRSPGLGDTAMYLCATSPRGFGVAQYFGPGTRLTVT.

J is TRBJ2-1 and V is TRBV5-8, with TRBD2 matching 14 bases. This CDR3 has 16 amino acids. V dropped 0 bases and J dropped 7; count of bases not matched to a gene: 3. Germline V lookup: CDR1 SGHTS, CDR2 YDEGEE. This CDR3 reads CASSLVGLAGENEQFF. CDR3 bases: TGTGCCAGCAGCTTGGTGGGACTAGCGGGAGAGAATGAGCAGTTCTTC. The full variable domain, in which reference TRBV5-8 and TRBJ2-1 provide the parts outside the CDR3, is EAGVTQSPTHLIKTRGQQATLRCSPISGHTSVYWYQQALGLGLQFLLWYDEGEERNRGNFPPRFSGRQFPNYSSELNVNALELEDSALYLCASSLVGLAGENEQFFGPGTRLTVL.

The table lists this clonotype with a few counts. CDR3 DNA: TGCAGCGTTGTCGGACTAGCGGGGACGTACCAAGAGACCCAGTACTTC. This gives the protein CSVVGLAGTYQETQYF. The chain has TRBV29-1 and TRBJ2-5; 12 nucleotides agree with TRBD2. V trimming: 4 bases; J trimming: 0 bases; junction bases outside the gene matches: 6. The CDR3 contains 16 residues. Germline V gene data show CDR1 as SQVTM and CDR2 as ANQGSEA.

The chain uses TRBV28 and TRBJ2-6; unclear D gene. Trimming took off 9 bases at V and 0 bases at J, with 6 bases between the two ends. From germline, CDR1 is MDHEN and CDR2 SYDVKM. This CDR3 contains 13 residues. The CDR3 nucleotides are TGTGCCAGTGAAGACTCTGGGGCCAACGTCCTGACTTTC. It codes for CASEDSGANVLTF.

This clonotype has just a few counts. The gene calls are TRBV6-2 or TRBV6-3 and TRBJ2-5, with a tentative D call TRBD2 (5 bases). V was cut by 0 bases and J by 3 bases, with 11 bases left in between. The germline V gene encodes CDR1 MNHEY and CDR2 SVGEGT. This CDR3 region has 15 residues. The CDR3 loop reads CASSYSTGIEETQYF. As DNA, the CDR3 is TGTGCCAGCAGTTACTCAACCGGGATCGAAGAGACCCAGTACTTC.

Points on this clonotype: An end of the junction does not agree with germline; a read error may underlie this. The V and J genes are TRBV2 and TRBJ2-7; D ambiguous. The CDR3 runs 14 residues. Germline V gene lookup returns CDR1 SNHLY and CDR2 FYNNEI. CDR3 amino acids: CASLTALSSYEQCF. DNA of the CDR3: TGTGCCAGCTTGACGGCTCTGAGCTCCTACGAGCAGTGCTTC.

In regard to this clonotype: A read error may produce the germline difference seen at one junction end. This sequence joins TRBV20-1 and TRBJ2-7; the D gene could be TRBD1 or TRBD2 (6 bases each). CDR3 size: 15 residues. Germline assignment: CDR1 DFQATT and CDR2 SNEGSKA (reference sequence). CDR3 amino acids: CSARDRWGASYEQCF. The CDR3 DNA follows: TGCAGTGCTAGAGATCGGTGGGGGGCATCGTACGAGCAGTGCTTC.